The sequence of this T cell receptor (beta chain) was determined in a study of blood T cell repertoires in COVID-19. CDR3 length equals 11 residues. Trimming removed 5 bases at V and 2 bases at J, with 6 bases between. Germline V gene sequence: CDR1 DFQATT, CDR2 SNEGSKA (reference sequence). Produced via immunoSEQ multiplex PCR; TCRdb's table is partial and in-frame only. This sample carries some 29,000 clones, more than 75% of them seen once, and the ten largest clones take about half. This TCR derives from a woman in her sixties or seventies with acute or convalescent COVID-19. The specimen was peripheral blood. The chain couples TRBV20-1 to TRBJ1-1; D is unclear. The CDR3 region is CSAEGNTEAFF. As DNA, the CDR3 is TGCAGTGCTGAGGGAAACACTGAAGCTTTCTTT.